These T cell receptor beta chains were read from a single sample in a study of Graves' ophthalmopathy and Graves' hyperthyroidism. Each CDR3 protein is one row after TCRdb ran MiXCR on the multiplex PCR reads. The table shows 230,000 or so distinct CDR3 sequences, with around 50% occurring only once. Sequencing was performed on peripheral blood. Receptors were obtained from an adult man with Graves' ophthalmopathy. CDR3s include the opening cysteine and the closing phenylalanine or tryptophan. A D gene is named only where the DNA matches it firmly. The size of a clone is reported for some rows only, either as once, few or many, or as a class for expanded clones.

d_gene: TRBD1; j_gene: TRBJ2-7; v_gene: TRBV7-2; abundance: many; CDR3nt: TGTGCCAGCAGCTTTGGATGGACAGGGTCCTACGAGCAGTACTTC; CDR3aa: CASSFGWTGSYEQYF
d_gene: -; j_gene: TRBJ2-7; v_gene: TRBV5-6; abundance: -; CDR3nt: TGTGCCAGCAGCTGGGGCGAGGGCGAGGAGTACTTC; CDR3aa: CASSWGEGEEYF
d_gene: -; j_gene: TRBJ2-7; v_gene: TRBV7-2; abundance: -; CDR3nt: TGTGCCAGCAGCCGGGGCCTCGAGCAGTACTTC; CDR3aa: CASSRGLEQYF
d_gene: -; j_gene: TRBJ2-3; v_gene: TRBV5-1; abundance: -; CDR3nt: TGCGCCAGCGTACTAACGGTTAGCACAGATACGCAGTATTTT; CDR3aa: CASVLTVSTDTQYF
d_gene: -; j_gene: TRBJ1-1; v_gene: TRBV5-8; abundance: few; CDR3nt: TGTGCCAGCAGCTTCGAGGCAGACAGTGAAGCTTTCTTT; CDR3aa: CASSFEADSEAFF
d_gene: TRBD1; j_gene: TRBJ1-5; v_gene: TRBV20-1; abundance: once; CDR3nt: TGCAGTGTTCTCCCCGGGACAGACAATCAGCCCCAGCATTTT; CDR3aa: CSVLPGTDNQPQHF
d_gene: TRBD1; j_gene: TRBJ2-7; v_gene: TRBV7-6; abundance: -; CDR3nt: TGTGCCAGCAGAACAGGGGGCGCATCCTACGAGCAGTACTTC; CDR3aa: CASRTGGASYEQYF
d_gene: -; j_gene: TRBJ2-5; v_gene: TRBV4-1; abundance: -; CDR3nt: TGCGCCAGCAGCCAAGAAACGGGCAGGGAGACCCAGTACTTC; CDR3aa: CASSQETGRETQYF
d_gene: TRBD1; j_gene: TRBJ1-1; v_gene: TRBV12-3/TRBV12-4; abundance: -; CDR3nt: TGTGCCAGCAGTCCTTGGGACAGGGTAGACACTGAAGCTTTCTTT; CDR3aa: CASSPWDRVDTEAFF
d_gene: -; j_gene: TRBJ2-7; v_gene: TRBV5-1; abundance: -; CDR3nt: TGCGCCAGCAGCCCTAGTGGTGGCGGGAACTCCTACGAGCAGTACTTC; CDR3aa: CASSPSGGGNSYEQYF
d_gene: TRBD2; j_gene: TRBJ2-7; v_gene: TRBV7-9; abundance: -; CDR3nt: TGTGCCAGCAGCTTGGGGTATAGCGGGAGTAACTACGAGCAGTACTTC; CDR3aa: CASSLGYSGSNYEQYF
d_gene: TRBD1; j_gene: TRBJ2-7; v_gene: TRBV20-1; abundance: -; CDR3nt: TGCAGTGCTAGAGTAAACAGGGGCTACGAGCAGTACTTC; CDR3aa: CSARVNRGYEQYF
d_gene: TRBD1; j_gene: TRBJ2-6; v_gene: TRBV29-1; abundance: few; CDR3nt: TGCAGCGTTACACAGGGGATCGGCGGCTCTGGGGCCAACGTCCTGACTTTC; CDR3aa: CSVTQGIGGSGANVLTF
d_gene: TRBD1; j_gene: TRBJ1-4; v_gene: TRBV5-1; abundance: -; CDR3nt: TGCGCCAGCAGCTTTGGACAGGGGGCTTCTCTTCATGAAAAACTGTTTTTT; CDR3aa: CASSFGQGASLHEKLFF
d_gene: TRBD1; j_gene: TRBJ1-5; v_gene: TRBV7-2; abundance: -; CDR3nt: TGTGCCAGCAGCCGGGGGGACAGGGGGACTTATAGCAATCAGCCCCAGCATTTT; CDR3aa: CASSRGDRGTYSNQPQHF
d_gene: TRBD1; j_gene: TRBJ2-5; v_gene: TRBV7-8; abundance: -; CDR3nt: TGTGCCAGCAGCTTAGTTGCAGGGGGCTCGGAGACCCAGTACTTC; CDR3aa: CASSLVAGGSETQYF